The 7 T cell receptor beta chains below were found in one sample sequenced in a study of blood T cell repertoires in COVID-19 (dated by TCRdb to about 2020). Library creation used the immunoSEQ multiplex PCR assay. The table comes from immuneACCESS by way of TCRdb, which keeps in-frame sequences with V and J called. Part of the clones is missing from these tables; in studies checked, under half for an unresolved V gene and the rest for unknown reasons. This sample lists 200,000 or so clones; 82% were detected once. In total, the top ten clones hold about 6.9% of the sample. Sequences were obtained from peripheral blood. Every receptor here comes from a human donor with acute or convalescent COVID-19. The donor label of this sample is uncertain.

V gene TRBV3-1 (or the pseudogene TRBV3-2) combines with J gene TRBJ2-7; D ambiguous. V dropped 0 bases and J dropped 0 bases, with 6 bases sitting between them. The length of the CDR3 is 14 residues. Germline V gene data show CDR1 as LGHDT and CDR2 as YNNKEL (reference sequence). The CDR3 DNA sequence: TGTGCCAGCAGCCAAGAACCGAGCTCCTACGAGCAGTACTTC. This codes for CASSQEPSSYEQYF.

This clone was counted a single time. The chain combines TRBV5-1 with TRBJ2-7; TRBD1 matches 7 bases. The CDR3 has 14 amino acids. Per the germline V gene, CDR1 is SGHRS and CDR2 is YFSETQ. The J segment lost 3 bases and the V segment lost 4 bases, leaving 7 bases of the junction unmatched. CDR3: CASSPSTGVYEQYF. In nucleotides, the CDR3 is TGCGCCAGCAGCCCCTCAACAGGGGTCTACGAGCAGTACTTC.

The chain joins TRBV5-6 to TRBJ1-2, with D uncertain. The CDR3 extends over 12 amino acids. CDR1 SGHDT and CDR2 YYEEEE come from the germline V gene. Trimming cost V 0 bases and J 4 bases, with 4 bases left between them. CDR3: CASSLEPYGYTF. The CDR3 DNA follows: TGTGCCAGCAGCTTGGAGCCCTATGGCTACACCTTC.

The chain is built from TRBV2 and TRBJ2-6; 10 bases match TRBD1. In germline, CDR1 is SNHLY, CDR2 FYNNEI. There are 18 residues in the CDR3. The ends lost 3 bases at V and 0 bases at J; junction bases unmatched: 5. The CDR3 nucleotides read TGTGCCAGCAGTGAGAGGACAGGGGGAAGCTCTGGGGCCAACGTCCTGACTTTC. Translated, it gives CASSERTGGSSGANVLTF.

The chain recombines TRBV10-2 with TRBJ2-3; 13 bases line up with TRBD2. The CDR3 is made up of 13 amino acids. In germline, CDR1 is WSHSY, CDR2 SAAADI. With V trimmed by 9 bases and J by 4 bases, 1 base remained unmatched. In DNA, the CDR3 is TGCGCCAGTGGACTAGCGGGAGCAGATACGCAGTATTTT. It translates to CASGLAGADTQYF.

J is TRBJ2-7 and V is TRBV5-4, with TRBD1 matching over 11 bases. V trimming: 2 bases; J trimming: 7 bases; junction bases outside the gene matches: 11. This CDR3 is 16 amino acids long. CDR1 is SGHNT and CDR2 is YYREEE in the germline V gene (reference sequence). The CDR3 protein is CASSFQEGQGAFEQYF. The CDR3 DNA is TGTGCCAGCAGCTTCCAGGAAGGACAGGGGGCATTTGAGCAGTACTTC.

V gene TRBV7-9 combines with J gene TRBJ2-2, with D uncertain. Germline-derived CDR1 and CDR2 are SEHNR and FQNEAQ (reference sequence). The CDR3 is 13 residues long. V was shortened by 3 bases and J by 5 bases, with 7 bases between the two germline ends. As DNA, the CDR3 is TGTGCCAGCAGCTTCGCTCAGACCGGGGAGCTGTTTTTT. It encodes CASSFAQTGELFF.